This entry features one TCR beta chain sequence. Its antigen is still unknown. Trimming cost V 3 bases and J 2 bases; bases outside gene matches: 8. Germline CDR1 LNHDA, CDR2 SQIVND (reference sequence). The CDR3 length is 16 residues. Doses given second, at about 4 or about 12 weeks, were pooled. The sample originates from a study of T cell responses to AZD1222 COVID-19 vaccine. Findings of the study overall: Variant regions that are unmutated are reportedly the target of nearly half of spike-specific TCRs.

Measured with immunoSEQ multiplex PCR; TCRdb has only the in-frame clones, and not every one. The table includes around 100,000 clones, 70% to 90% detected once. This chain links TRBV19 with TRBJ2-5, with TRBD2 matching over 8 bases. The clonotype comes from an adult who received the AZD1222 COVID-19 vaccine. Specimen: peripheral blood, collected 28 days after the second AZD1222 dose. For the CDR3, the DNA is TGTGCCAGTAGTATGGATAGCGGGACTCAACAAGAGACCCAGTACTTC. This translates into CASSMDSGTQQETQYF.